The clone carrying this TCR beta chain was seen only a few times. Its antigen is still unknown. The record originates from a study of Ad26.COV2.S vaccination and SARS-CoV-2 variants. Study-level background: Donor was assigned to the Ad26.COV2.S arm of trial COV1001.

Treatment specified: some 20 received Ad26.COV2.S at low or high dose, single or two shots; 5 received placebo; per-sample allocation not given. Day 63 after the first injection of vaccine or placebo was the sampling time. Boston supplied an adult donor aged 18-55 years. An Ad26 vector carrying the Wuhan-strain SARS-CoV-2 spike served as the vaccine. The CDR3 has 14 amino acids. The trim removed 6 bases at V and 5 bases at J, leaving 5 bases unmatched. Germline V CDR1 and CDR2: SNHLY, FYNNEI. Measured with immunoSEQ multiplex PCR; TCRdb has only the in-frame clones, and not every one. The profile shows 510,000 or so clones, 87% of them singletons. Study-level findings and limits: People given the vaccine had a wider spike-specific TCR breadth than placebo recipients did.

Here the sequenced sample was peripheral blood, taken in a trial of Ad26.COV2.S vaccine versus placebo. V and J are TRBV2 and TRBJ1-5; 9 positions match TRBD1. The receptor comes from a person between 18 and 65 years old who received the Ad26.COV2.S COVID-19 vaccine or a placebo. The CDR3 loop reads CASRGQGHDQPQHF. The DNA for the CDR3 is TGTGCCAGCAGGGGACAGGGCCACGATCAGCCCCAGCATTTT.